The 18 T cell receptor beta chains reported below all come from one sample, sequenced in a study of blood T cell repertoires in COVID-19. TCRdb's table, derived via immunoSEQ multiplex PCR, lists solely in-frame clones and lacks some. This sample has 130,000 to 150,000 clones, with about 84% found just once. Material for sequencing was peripheral blood. These receptors were collected from a woman older than 75 in a cohort sampled during active or convalescent COVID-19.

The chain links TRBV9 to TRBJ2-1; unclear D gene. Trimming pared 0 bases from V and 8 bases from J, leaving 3 bases between. This CDR3 is 11 amino acids long. The germline V gene encodes CDR1 SGDLS and CDR2 YYNGEE. The chain's CDR3 is CASSVAHEQFF. CDR3 in DNA: TGTGCCAGCAGCGTAGCTCATGAGCAGTTCTTC.

This clone showed up just once. The rearrangement joins TRBV15 to TRBJ2-5; TRBD2 matches at 12 bases. In germline, CDR1 is LNHNV, CDR2 YYDKDF (reference sequence). J gave up 3 bases and V 8 bases, and 4 bases lay outside the gene matches. The CDR3 covers 14 residues. The CDR3 reads CATRLAGDEETQYF. The CDR3 bases are TGTGCCACCCGACTAGCGGGGGATGAAGAGACCCAGTACTTC.

This sequence joins TRBV4-3 and TRBJ2-2, with 8 positions matching TRBD2. The germline V gene has CDR1 LGHNA and CDR2 YSLEER. The V segment lost 4 bases and the J segment 5 bases; nucleotides outside the gene matches: 6. There are 15 residues in the CDR3. The CDR3 DNA reads TGCGCCAGCAGCCCTTGGGCGGGGGGTACCGGGGAGCTGTTTTTT. It translates to CASSPWAGGTGELFF.

The rearrangement uses TRBV18 and TRBJ2-2; D gene unclear. Trimming removed 1 base at V and 1 base at J, with 7 bases between. This CDR3 is 15 amino acids long. The V gene's germline CDR1 is KGHSH and CDR2 LQKENI. The CDR3: CASSPQTVNTGELFF. The CDR3 region has the DNA TGTGCCAGCTCACCACAGACTGTGAACACCGGGGAGCTGTTTTTT. Full variable domain (remainder filled in from reference TRBV18 and TRBJ2-2): NAGVMQNPRHLVRRRGQEARLRCSPMKGHSHVYWYRQLPEEGLKFMVYLQKENIIDESGMPKERFSAEFPKEGPSILRIQQVVRGDSAAYFCASSPQTVNTGELFFGEGSRLTVL.

V usage is TRBV6-2 or TRBV6-3 and J usage is TRBJ2-7, with 8 bases matching TRBD1. The CDR3 consists of 14 residues. J was trimmed by 2 bases and V by 6 bases; bases with no gene match: 6. CDR1 MNHEY and CDR2 SVGEGT come from the germline V gene. The CDR3, as DNA: TGTGCCAGCAGCGCGGACAGGGTAGCCTACGAGCAGTACGTC. Translated, it gives CASSADRVAYEQYV.

The V call is TRBV5-4, the J call TRBJ2-5, with TRBD1 as a possible D gene (6 bases). Trimming shortened V by 0 bases and J by 0 bases, and 6 bases separated the two germline ends. The CDR3 has 14 residues. The germline gives CDR1 SGHNT, CDR2 YYREEE (reference sequence). The CDR3 region is CASSLGTDQETQYF. CDR3 DNA sequence: TGTGCCAGCAGCTTGGGGACAGACCAAGAGACCCAGTACTTC.

The chain combines TRBV25-1 with TRBJ2-1; D might be TRBD2 (6 bases). V lost 6 bases and J lost 9, with 15 bases in between. The V gene's germline CDR1 is MGHDK and CDR2 SYGVNS. CDR3 length: 13 residues. CDR3 in amino acids: CASRPRGFGEQFF. In nucleotides, the CDR3 is TGTGCCAGCAGACCCCGGGGGTTCGGTGAGCAGTTCTTC.

V and J are TRBV5-1 and TRBJ2-1, with 8 bases matching TRBD2. Germline values: CDR1 SGHRS, CDR2 YFSETQ. With 3 bases clipped from V and 8 bases from J, the junction kept 7 bases outside the gene matches. This CDR3 spans 14 amino acids. The DNA of the CDR3 is TGCGCCAGCAGCTCCGGGGGGGCCGGTGATGAGCAGTTCTTC. The encoded protein is CASSSGGAGDEQFF. The complete variable domain, with remaining parts taken from reference TRBV5-1 and TRBJ2-1, reads KAGVTQTPRYLIKTRGQQVTLSCSPISGHRSVSWYQQTPGQGLQFLFEYFSETQRNKGNFPGRFSGRQFSNSRSEMNVSTLELGDSALYLCASSSGGAGDEQFFGPGTRLTVL.

The chain employs TRBV18 and TRBJ2-1; tentative D call: TRBD2 (6 bases). The V end was cut by 3 bases, the J end by 8 bases, with 17 bases between. Looked up from germline, CDR1 is KGHSH and CDR2 is LQKENI. This CDR3 comprises 15 residues. The DNA of the CDR3 is TGTGCCAGCTCACCTCGAAGAGCGGGCGTTTATGAGCAGTTCTTC. Protein product: CASSPRRAGVYEQFF.

This clone came up once. The rearrangement uses TRBV28 and TRBJ2-3; 9 bases are a match to TRBD1. V lost 5 bases, J lost 2 bases, and 11 bases stayed unmatched. Germline-derived CDR1 and CDR2 are MDHEN and SYDVKM. The CDR3 runs 17 residues. The CDR3 nucleotides are TGTGCCAGCAGTCCCAGGCCCGGGACAGGGCCCACAGATACGCAGTATTTT. Protein: CASSPRPGTGPTDTQYF.

The genes are TRBV7-2 and TRBJ2-7, with a possible D match to TRBD2 (6 bases). Germline loops: CDR1 SGHTA, CDR2 FQGNSA. Trimming took 5 bases from V and 3 from J, leaving 11 bases between them. CDR3 length: 13 amino acids. Written as DNA, the CDR3 is TGTGCCAGCAGCATTGGGACTGGCTACGAGCAGTACGTC. Protein product: CASSIGTGYEQYV.

The chain links TRBV7-3 to TRBJ2-5, with a possible D match to TRBD1 (5 bases). Germline V CDR1 and CDR2: SGHTA, FQGTGA. Trimming removed 0 bases at V and 5 bases at J, with 10 bases between. The CDR3 is 14 residues long. CDR3 sequence (DNA): TGTGCCAGCAGCTTAACGTCGACAGTCGAGACCCAGTACTTC. Residues: CASSLTSTVETQYF. The full variable domain, in which reference TRBV7-3 and TRBJ2-5 provide the parts outside the CDR3, is GAGVSQTPSNKVTEKGKYVELRCDPISGHTALYWYRQSLGQGPEFLIYFQGTGAADDSGLPNDRFFAVRPEGSVSTLKIQRTERGDSAVYLCASSLTSTVETQYFGPGTRLLVL.

The chain recombines TRBV19 with TRBJ2-2; weak D call: TRBD2 (6 bases). The length of the CDR3 is 14 residues. Trimming shortened V by 5 bases and J by 6 bases, and 13 bases separated the two germline ends. CDR1 and CDR2 (germline): LNHDA, SQIVND (reference sequence). CDR3 in amino acids: CASSEHGEAGELFF. In DNA form, the CDR3 reads TGTGCCAGTAGTGAGCACGGGGAGGCCGGGGAGCTGTTTTTT.

The rearrangement joins TRBV9 to TRBJ1-1, with a weak D call TRBD1 (5 bases). Deletions cut 4 bases from V and 3 bases from J, with 13 bases between. CDR1 is SGDLS and CDR2 is YYNGEE in the germline V gene. The CDR3 spans 14 residues. The CDR3 loop is CASSQQVLDTEAFF. The CDR3 DNA reads as TGTGCCAGCAGCCAACAGGTCTTGGACACTGAAGCTTTCTTT.

This clone was observed a few times. This chain joins TRBV9 and TRBJ2-7; a weak D match, TRBD1 (5 bases). Germline V gene lookup returns CDR1 SGDLS and CDR2 YYNGEE. Trimming left V 2 bases short and J 3 bases short, with 9 bases between. The CDR3 is 13 residues long. This CDR3 reads CASSVQGSYEQYF. The CDR3 bases are TGTGCCAGCAGCGTTCAGGGTAGCTACGAGCAGTACTTC.

This rearrangement joins TRBV5-8 to TRBJ1-3, with unresolved D. The germline V and J ends were trimmed by 4 bases and 0 bases, with 5 bases remaining between them. The CDR3 has 13 amino acids. Looked up from germline, CDR1 is SGHTS and CDR2 is YDEGEE. CDR3 amino acids: CASSSFSGNTIYF. In DNA, the CDR3 is TGTGCCAGCAGCAGCTTCTCTGGAAACACCATATATTTT.

The chain uses TRBV12-5 and TRBJ1-2, with unresolved D. The CDR3 has 16 amino acids. Trimming stripped 0 bases from V and 8 bases from J, with 19 bases between. The germline CDR1 and CDR2 sequences are LGHNT and FRNRAP. The CDR3, as DNA: TGTGCTAGTGGTTTGGTTCTTTCGGGCGGGGTATGGGGCTACACCTTC. Translation: CASGLVLSGGVWGYTF.

The genes are TRBV5-1 and TRBJ1-2, with unresolved D. The germline V gene encodes CDR1 SGHRS and CDR2 YFSETQ. This CDR3 has 14 amino acids. With 2 bases removed from V and 4 bases from J, the gap between germline ends came to 12 bases. CDR3 sequence: CASSLTTDFYGYTF. As DNA, the CDR3 is TGCGCCAGCAGCTTAACCACCGACTTCTATGGCTACACCTTC.